This T cell receptor beta chain originates from a study of blood T cell repertoires in COVID-19. Study-wide context: Samples taken during acute and convalescent COVID-19 were collected in the United States, Italy and Spain. The cDNA or gDNA used as material had been derived from T cells, B-cell-depleted T cells, or PBMCs.

This CDR3 comprises 15 residues. The junction had 3 bases not matched to a gene; V was cut back by 2 bases and J by 1 base. Germline V gene data show CDR1 as SGHKS and CDR2 as YYEKEE (reference sequence). Under the authors' procedure: How many nucleated cells were present was estimated from reference gene primer amplification. Assay used: immunoSEQ multiplex PCR; TCRdb lists only in-frame clones, some missing. Clone size and the V and J calls come from that table; the DNA yielded D and trimming. Among about 40,000 clones, 80% to 90% were seen once, and the ten largest hold roughly 13%. The gene calls are TRBV5-5 and TRBJ2-3; TRBD2 matches at 8 bases. This receptor was obtained from a human donor in a cohort sampled during active COVID-19. The sample comprised peripheral blood. Here the CDR3 DNA reads TGTGCCAGCAGCTTCCCACTAGCGGGCACAGATACGCAGTATTTT. Its protein product is CASSFPLAGTDTQYF.